This T cell receptor (beta chain) was captured by sequencing in a study of shared clonotypes between healthy human individuals. Study context: Donors, aged 18 to 49, were a couple of women and a few men. Study-level results: The study generally estimated greater richness for naive than memory subsets. Against clonotypes common to all four donors, non-shared ones had lower generation probabilities.

The junction had 14 bases not matched to a gene; V was cut back by 4 bases and J by 5 bases. From germline, CDR1 is SGHDT and CDR2 YYEEEE. This CDR3 is 17 amino acids long. Roughly 210 ng DNA, around 30,000 T cell genomes, went into each sorted-subset replicate PCR. Repertoires were generated with immunoSEQ multiplex PCR, while TCRdb's copy carries only in-frame clones and drops some. Of over 2 million clones in the sample, over 85% were seen once. Details on this clone: The target antigen is unknown.

CD45RO-negative CD8 cells positively selected for CCR7 made up the naive population, which excluded terminally differentiated effector memory CD45RA+ cells. The sample consisted of naive CD8+ T cells sorted from blood. The chain recombines TRBV5-6 with TRBJ2-2, with 7 nucleotides matching TRBD1. The sequence was obtained from a man between 18 and 35 years old in good health. CDR3 sequence reads: CASSLTGTVLVTGELFF. The CDR3 DNA sequence: TGTGCCAGCAGCCTAACCGGGACAGTATTAGTTACCGGGGAGCTGTTTTTT.